This T cell receptor beta chain came from a study of control samples from healthy donors and cancer patients. Profiled with immunoSEQ multiplex PCR; TCRdb holds only in-frame clones, not every one. The data contain about 120,000 clones, more than 85% of them singletons. In its sample, this clone was seen once. Material: blood. This TCR was recovered from a woman under 30 in good health.

The CDR3 region has the DNA TGTGCCAGTAGTATCGGAGCGGGAGAGCAGTACTTC. Protein sequence: CASSIGAGEQYF. This chain uses TRBV19 with TRBJ2-7; 7 positions match TRBD2. This CDR3 region has 12 residues. V was pared by 3 bases and J by 7 bases, with 3 bases of the junction left unmatched. Germline V gives CDR1 LNHDA, CDR2 SQIVND (reference sequence).